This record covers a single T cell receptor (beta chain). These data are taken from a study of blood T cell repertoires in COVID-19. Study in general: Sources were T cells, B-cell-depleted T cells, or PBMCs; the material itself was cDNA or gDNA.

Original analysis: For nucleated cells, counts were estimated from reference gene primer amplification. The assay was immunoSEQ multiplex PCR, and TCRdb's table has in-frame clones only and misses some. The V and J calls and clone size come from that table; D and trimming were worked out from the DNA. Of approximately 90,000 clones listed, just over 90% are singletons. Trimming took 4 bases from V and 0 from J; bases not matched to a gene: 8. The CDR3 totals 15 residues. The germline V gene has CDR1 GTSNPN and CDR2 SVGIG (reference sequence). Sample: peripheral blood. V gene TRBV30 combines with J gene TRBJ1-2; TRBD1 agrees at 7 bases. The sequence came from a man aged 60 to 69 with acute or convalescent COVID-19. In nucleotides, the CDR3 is TGTGCCTGGAATAGGGGCGGGACAGCTAACTATGGCTACACCTTC. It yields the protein CAWNRGGTANYGYTF. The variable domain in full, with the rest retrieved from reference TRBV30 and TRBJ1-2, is SQTIHQWPATLVQPVGSPLSLECTVEGTSNPNLYWYRQAAGRGLQLLFYSVGIGQISSEVPQNLSASRPQDRQFILSSKKLLLSDSGFYLCAWNRGGTANYGYTFGSGTRLTVV.